A selection of T cell receptor beta chains follows, all from one sample in a study of molecular identifiers for immune sequencing clone quantification. TCRdb passed the PCR reads through MiXCR, listing each CDR3 protein once. Found here are about 640,000 distinct CDR3 sequences, roughly 21% of them singletons; the top ten hold 0.75% to 0.95%. The sequencing sample was made of naive CD8+ T cells from blood, with Jurkat cell RNA spiked in. These receptors were obtained from a human donor in good health. Some libraries in this study had Jurkat cell RNA spiked in. The CDR3 runs from the conserved cysteine through the conserved F or W. A D gene is named only where the DNA matches it firmly. A clone size is listed for some rows: how often the clone was seen (once, few, many), or a class if it is expanded.

D: -; V: TRBV7-9; J: TRBJ1-1; size: many; CDR3: CASSLAGRVEAFF; DNA: TGTGCCAGCAGCTTAGCGGGTAGGGTTGAAGCTTTCTTT
D: TRBD2; V: TRBV6-5; J: TRBJ2-7; size: many; CDR3: CASSSPGLVNEQYF; DNA: TGTGCCAGCAGTTCTCCGGGACTAGTTAACGAGCAGTACTTC
D: TRBD2; V: TRBV12-5; J: TRBJ2-5; size: many; CDR3: CASASRSTSGEETQYF; DNA: TGTGCTAGTGCCTCCCGCAGCACTAGCGGGGAAGAGACCCAGTACTTC
D: TRBD2; V: TRBV5-1; J: TRBJ2-5; size: many; CDR3: CASSVPGTRDGTQYF; DNA: TGCGCCAGCAGCGTTCCCGGGACTAGGGATGGGACCCAGTACTTC
D: TRBD1; V: TRBV9; J: TRBJ1-4; size: many; CDR3: CASSTGTVGTPTNEKLFF; DNA: TGTGCCAGCAGCACTGGGACAGTTGGAACGCCAACTAATGAAAAACTGTTTTTT
D: TRBD1; V: TRBV27; J: TRBJ1-2; size: many; CDR3: CASSTTTGRNYGYTF; DNA: TGTGCCAGCAGTACCACGACAGGGAGAAACTATGGCTACACCTTC
D: -; V: TRBV11-2; J: TRBJ1-1; size: -; CDR3: CASSLDQWTTQYTEAFF; DNA: TGTGCCAGCAGCTTAGATCAGTGGACAACTCAATACACTGAAGCTTTCTTT
D: TRBD1; V: TRBV11-2; J: TRBJ2-2; size: -; CDR3: CASSWDPGQGSTGELFF; DNA: TGTGCCAGCAGCTGGGACCCGGGACAGGGGTCCACCGGGGAGCTGTTTTTT
D: -; V: TRBV15; J: TRBJ1-4; size: -; CDR3: CATRDNERLFF; DNA: TGTGCCACCAGAGATAATGAAAGACTGTTTTTT
D: TRBD1; V: TRBV29-1; J: TRBJ1-1; size: many; CDR3: CSVMTGLNTEAFF; DNA: TGCAGCGTTATGACAGGGCTGAACACTGAAGCTTTCTTT
D: -; V: TRBV29-1; J: TRBJ2-7; size: many; CDR3: CSVEDSYYEQYF; DNA: TGCAGCGTTGAAGACAGTTACTACGAGCAGTACTTC
D: -; V: TRBV7-9; J: TRBJ2-7; size: -; CDR3: CASEGIEGGGSSYELYF; DNA: TGTGCCAGCGAGGGGATTGAAGGCGGAGGAAGCTCCTACGAGCTGTACTTC
D: -; V: TRBV30; J: TRBJ2-1; size: many; CDR3: CATDWGLYNEQFF; DNA: TGTGCTACAGATTGGGGTTTATACAATGAGCAGTTCTTC
D: -; V: TRBV20-1; J: TRBJ2-3; size: many; CDR3: CSARTDTQYF; DNA: TGCAGTGCTAGAACTGATACGCAGTATTTT
D: -; V: TRBV27; J: TRBJ2-3; size: many; CDR3: CASSSEGLGDTQYF; DNA: TGTGCCAGCAGTTCAGAGGGCTTAGGAGATACGCAGTATTTT
D: -; V: TRBV20-1; J: TRBJ2-7; size: many; CDR3: CSAKGTHYEQYF; DNA: TGCAGTGCTAAAGGGACACACTACGAGCAGTACTTC
D: TRBD1; V: TRBV7-6; J: TRBJ1-6; size: many; CDR3: CASSLSDRDPNSPLHF; DNA: TGTGCCAGCAGCTTGTCTGACAGGGATCCTAATTCACCCCTCCACTTT
D: -; V: TRBV7-3; J: TRBJ2-1; size: many; CDR3: CASSLTTDSYNEQFF; DNA: TGTGCCAGCAGCTTAACAACTGATTCCTACAATGAGCAGTTCTTC
D: -; V: TRBV19; J: TRBJ2-2; size: -; CDR3: CASMNVLTGELFF; DNA: TGTGCCAGTATGAACGTCCTCACCGGGGAGCTGTTTTTT
D: TRBD1; V: TRBV6-1; J: TRBJ2-3; size: many; CDR3: CASSPQTGGWTDTQYF; DNA: TGTGCCAGCAGTCCTCAGACAGGGGGCTGGACAGATACGCAGTATTTT
D: TRBD1; V: TRBV24-1; J: TRBJ2-5; size: -; CDR3: CATSDWDSQETQYF; DNA: TGTGCCACCAGTGATTGGGACAGTCAAGAGACCCAGTACTTC
D: TRBD2; V: TRBV27; J: TRBJ2-7; size: few; CDR3: CASSAGTSHDEQYF; DNA: TGTGCCAGCAGTGCCGGGACTAGTCACGACGAGCAGTACTTC
D: -; V: TRBV29-1; J: TRBJ2-7; size: many; CDR3: CSVLDSYEQYF; DNA: TGCAGCGTTCTGGACTCCTACGAGCAGTACTTC
D: TRBD1; V: TRBV19; J: TRBJ2-4; size: few; CDR3: CASSWGQGPKNIQYF; DNA: TGTGCCAGTAGTTGGGGACAGGGCCCCAAAAACATTCAGTACTTC
D: -; V: TRBV28; J: TRBJ2-5; size: many; CDR3: CASSFSLSVWETQYF; DNA: TGTGCCAGCAGTTTCTCCTTATCAGTTTGGGAGACCCAGTACTTC
D: -; V: TRBV3-1; J: TRBJ2-2; size: -; CDR3: CASSLFPHWGGASGELFF; DNA: TGTGCCAGCAGCCTCTTCCCCCACTGGGGGGGGGCGTCCGGGGAGCTGTTTTTT
D: TRBD1; V: TRBV29-1; J: TRBJ1-1; size: many; CDR3: CSVGGVQGETEAFF; DNA: TGCAGCGTTGGCGGCGTTCAGGGGGAAACTGAAGCTTTCTTT
D: -; V: TRBV12-3/TRBV12-4; J: TRBJ2-2; size: few; CDR3: CASSSSQGTRELFF; DNA: TGTGCCAGCAGTTCTTCACAGGGTACACGGGAGCTGTTTTTT
D: -; V: TRBV28; J: TRBJ2-7; size: many; CDR3: CASSLRTATQILSYEQYF; DNA: TGTGCCAGCAGTTTAAGGACGGCGACCCAGATTTTATCCTACGAGCAGTACTTC